This T cell receptor beta chain is drawn from a study of regulatory T cells in long-lasting Graves disease. The sample's time point: persistent/refractory GD, antithyroid drugs over 5 years with positive TRAb. The authors made the TCR library using RNA they extracted from PBMCs. The CDR3 has 14 residues. iRepertoire HTBI primers and Arm-PCR of CDR3 regions built TCR beta libraries. TCRdb re-analysed the multiplex PCR reads in MiXCR, keeping a single row per CDR3 protein. The sample lists around 430,000 distinct CDR3 sequences, under 25% seen once, with around 13% in the top ten. This TCR derives from a female donor with Graves disease. J is TRBJ2-5 and V is TRBV12-3 or TRBV12-4; 9 bases match TRBD2. The end of the DNA fits TRBJ2-1 better, so the J call may be wrong. The input for sequencing was peripheral blood mononuclear cells (PBMCs), taken when the disease was refractory, from a patient treated with antithyroid drugs. The CDR3: CASGNSGSKGEQFF. In DNA form, the CDR3 reads TGTGCCAGCGGAAATAGCGGGAGTAAGGGTGAGCAGTTCTTC.